The 10 T cell receptor beta chains presented below share a single source sample, sequenced in a study of blood T cell repertoires in COVID-19. Repertoires were generated with immunoSEQ multiplex PCR, while TCRdb's copy carries only in-frame clones and drops some. The sample carries roughly 250,000 clones, approximately 83% recorded once. The specimen was peripheral blood. The receptors shown here come from a woman of 80 years or more with acute or convalescent COVID-19.

The chain combines TRBV28 with TRBJ1-2; weak D call: TRBD1 (5 bases). CDR3 length: 17 amino acids. The ends were cut back, 5 bases at V and 6 bases at J, with 25 bases in the middle. Germline assignment: CDR1 MDHEN and CDR2 SYDVKM. The CDR3 spells CASSGAGRDFGEDGYTF. The CDR3 DNA follows: TGTGCCAGCAGTGGGGCCGGGCGGGATTTCGGGGAGGATGGCTACACCTTC.

As to this clone: The identical CDR3 is also encoded by other nucleotide sequences in the sample. The chain carries TRBV5-1 and TRBJ1-1, with D perhaps TRBD1 (5 bases). Germline CDR1 reads SGHRS; CDR2 reads YFSETQ. V was trimmed by 4 bases and J by 1 base, leaving 8 bases between them. The CDR3 length is 13 residues. The CDR3 loop reads CASSRDRNTEAFF. CDR3 DNA: TGCGCCAGCAGCCGCGACAGGAACACTGAAGCTTTCTTT. Full variable domain (outside the CDR3, taken from reference TRBV5-1 and TRBJ1-1): KAGVTQTPRYLIKTRGQQVTLSCSPISGHRSVSWYQQTPGQGLQFLFEYFSETQRNKGNFPGRFSGRQFSNSRSEMNVSTLELGDSALYLCASSRDRNTEAFFGQGTRLTVV.

The V gene is TRBV10-3, the J gene TRBJ2-3, with D possibly being TRBD1 (6 bases). This CDR3 region has 15 residues. Germline values: CDR1 ENHRY, CDR2 SYGVKD. Deletions cut 3 bases from V and 2 bases from J, with 12 bases between. The CDR3 here is CAISDGQGITDTQYF. DNA for the CDR3: TGTGCCATCAGTGACGGTCAGGGGATCACAGATACGCAGTATTTT.

In this sample, this clone turned up a few times. The genes are TRBV24-1 and TRBJ2-2; D call uncertain. Germline V gene sequence: CDR1 KGHDR, CDR2 SFDVKD. The CDR3 contains 16 residues. Trimming shortened V by 4 bases and J by 1 base, and 12 bases separated the two germline ends. The CDR3: CATSDSRRRNTGELFF. The CDR3 DNA reads TGTGCCACCAGTGACTCTCGGCGGAGGAACACCGGGGAGCTGTTTTTT.

The genes are TRBV29-1 and TRBJ2-7, with TRBD1 matching over 9 bases. V dropped 5 bases and J dropped 9; count of bases not matched to a gene: 8. The CDR3 spans 12 residues. Germline V lookup: CDR1 SQVTM, CDR2 ANQGSEA. CDR3 bases: TGCAGCGTTACGGGACAGGGAATGGGGCAGTACTTC. The encoded protein is CSVTGQGMGQYF.

This chain links TRBV9 with TRBJ2-1; 9 nucleotides match TRBD1. CDR3 length: 16 residues. Per germline, CDR1 SGDLS and CDR2 YYNGEE. V was pared by 3 bases and J by 1 base, with 5 bases of the junction left unmatched. The CDR3 loop is CASSAIDRGSYNEQFF. The CDR3 nucleotides are TGTGCCAGCAGCGCCATTGACAGGGGGTCCTACAATGAGCAGTTCTTC.

V usage is TRBV28 and J usage is TRBJ1-1; 8 positions agree with TRBD1. CDR3 size: 17 residues. With 5 bases clipped from V and 5 bases from J, the junction kept 16 bases outside the gene matches. Germline lookup yields CDR1 MDHEN and CDR2 SYDVKM. CDR3 protein: CASSETSGGVGGTEAFF. CDR3 coding DNA: TGTGCCAGCAGTGAAACCTCAGGGGGCGTGGGTGGGACTGAAGCTTTCTTT.

V is TRBV19 and J is TRBJ2-3; D is unclear. Germline V gene data show CDR1 as LNHDA and CDR2 as SQIVND (reference sequence). The CDR3 totals 14 residues. Between the trimmed V and J ends, which lost 3 bases and 2 bases, there was a span of 9 bases. The CDR3 sequence: CASSIQDPTDTQYF. The CDR3 DNA sequence: TGTGCCAGTAGTATTCAGGATCCCACAGATACGCAGTATTTT.

The chain is built from TRBV27 and TRBJ2-3; D possibly corresponds to TRBD2 (6 bases). V gave up 5 bases and J gave up 4 bases, with 19 bases separating them. This CDR3 spans 16 amino acids. The germline V gene has CDR1 MNHEY and CDR2 SMNVEV (reference sequence). The CDR3 DNA sequence: TGTGCCAGCAGTCGGGGGACCCCGGGGAGGTCAGATACGCAGTATTTT. This encodes CASSRGTPGRSDTQYF.

The chain employs TRBV19 and TRBJ1-5; TRBD1 matches at 10 bases. The V gene's germline CDR1 is LNHDA and CDR2 SQIVND (reference sequence). The J segment lost 6 bases and the V segment lost 3 bases, leaving 5 bases of the junction unmatched. This CDR3 is built from 15 residues. The CDR3 DNA follows: TGTGCCAGTAGTATGGGGACAGGGGTGGGTCAGCCCCAGCATTTT. Encoded protein: CASSMGTGVGQPQHF. Together with reference TRBV19 and TRBJ1-5, the CDR3 gives the full variable domain: DGGITQSPKYLFRKEGQNVTLSCEQNLNHDAMYWYRQDPGQGLRLIYYSQIVNDFQKGDIAEGYSVSREKKESFPLTVTSAQKNPTAFYLCASSMGTGVGQPQHFGDGTRLSIL.